The rows below give T cell receptor beta chains drawn from one sample of a study of blood T cell repertoires in COVID-19. TCRdb keeps only in-frame clones here, not all; method: immunoSEQ multiplex PCR. The sample has more than 250,000 clones, about 85% seen once. Input material: peripheral blood. These TCRs come from a man aged 18-30 years with active or convalescent COVID-19. The CDR3 runs from the conserved cysteine through the conserved F or W. A D gene is named only where the DNA matches it firmly. The size of a clone is reported for some rows only, either as once, few or many, or as a class for expanded clones.

>-|TRBV9|-|TRBJ2-1
TGTGCCAGCAGCGTCGGGAATGGGGTCGGTGAGCAGTTCTTC
CASSVGNGVGEQFF
>-|TRBV6-4|-|TRBJ2-2
TGTGCCAGCAGTGATAGTGAGTCCACCGGGGAGCTGTTTTTT
CASSDSESTGELFF
>-|TRBV24-1|TRBD2|TRBJ2-7
TGTGCCACCAGTGATTCATGGGGGACTAGACTCTACGAGCAGTACTTC
CATSDSWGTRLYEQYF
>-|TRBV7-8|-|TRBJ1-1
TGTGCCAGCAGCTCCACCGGGAGGAACACTGAAGCTTTCTTT
CASSSTGRNTEAFF
>-|TRBV5-1|-|TRBJ1-4
TGCGCCAGCAGCTTGGGGCCCGCTCGGGTGGGAACTAATGAAAAACTGTTTTTT
CASSLGPARVGTNEKLFF
>-|TRBV4-1|-|TRBJ1-1
TGCGCCAGCAGCGGACATGGGTTGAACACTGAAGCTTTCTTT
CASSGHGLNTEAFF
>-|TRBV24-1|-|TRBJ1-1
TGTGCCACCAGTGTCCCGGGGGGTAAAGCTTTCTTT
CATSVPGGKAFF
>-|TRBV30|-|TRBJ1-1
TGTGCCTGTGGAAATACGGTTGAAGCTTTCTTT
CACGNTVEAFF
>-|TRBV7-3|-|TRBJ2-7
TGTGCCAGCAGCTTAATGACTATCGGGCTCCGGGACTACGAGCAGTACTTC
CASSLMTIGLRDYEQYF
>-|TRBV19|-|TRBJ2-2
TGTGCCAGTAGCCCGGGGAGCACCGGGGAGCTGTTTTTT
CASSPGSTGELFF
>-|TRBV30|TRBD1|TRBJ1-1
TGTGCCTGGAGGATACAGGGGTCGGGCACTGAAGCTTTCTTT
CAWRIQGSGTEAFF
>-|TRBV2|TRBD2|TRBJ2-3
TGTGCCAGCAGTACTAGGCTAGCGGGGGGCACAGATACGCAGTATTTT
CASSTRLAGGTDTQYF
>-|TRBV5-1|-|TRBJ1-3
TGCGCCAGCAGCTTGGCGGCAGGGATCGGAAACACCATATATTTT
CASSLAAGIGNTIYF
>-|TRBV4-3|TRBD2|TRBJ2-2
TGCGCCAGCAGCCAAGAGGCGAGCGGGAGTGTCACCGGGGAGCTGTTTTTT
CASSQEASGSVTGELFF
>-|TRBV29-1|-|TRBJ2-2
TGCAGCGTTGACAGCAGGGGTAACACCGGGGAGCTGTTTTTT
CSVDSRGNTGELFF
>-|TRBV27|TRBD1|TRBJ2-1
TGTGCCAGCAGTTTAACCCGACAGGGGGCTAGTACGGTTAGCTCCTACAATGAGCAGTTCTTC
CASSLTRQGASTVSSYNEQFF
>-|TRBV11-1|-|TRBJ2-3
TGTGCCAGCACCTTAAACCCGGACATGGGAACGCAGTATTTT
CASTLNPDMGTQYF
>-|TRBV7-9|-|TRBJ2-1
TGTGCCAGCAGCTTTGTTTGGCCAACAACTAACAATGAGCAGTTCTTC
CASSFVWPTTNNEQFF
>few|TRBV5-1|TRBD1|TRBJ2-7
TGCGCCAGCGGAAGTTCAGGGGGCCCTACGGGCGAGCAGTACTTC
CASGSSGGPTGEQYF
>-|TRBV2|-|TRBJ1-5
TGTGCCAGCAGATTGGAGTTTAATCAGCCCCAGCATTTT
CASRLEFNQPQHF
>-|TRBV11-3|TRBD2|TRBJ2-3
TGTGCCAGCAGCTTAGGTCGATGGCGGGAGGAGAGAAGGGATACGCAGTATTTT
CASSLGRWREERRDTQYF
>-|TRBV30|TRBD1|TRBJ2-3
TGTGCCTGGGAGACAGGGACAGATACGCAGTATTTT
CAWETGTDTQYF
>-|TRBV29-1|TRBD2|TRBJ2-7
TGCAGCGTAGGATGGACAGCTCGGGAGGGGACCTACGAGCAGTACTTC
CSVGWTAREGTYEQYF
>-|TRBV27|TRBD2|TRBJ2-1
TGTGCCAGCAGACCCACTAGCGGGAGAGTCTATGAGCAGTTCTTC
CASRPTSGRVYEQFF
>-|TRBV28|-|TRBJ1-1
TGTGCCCGCGCGGGGGTTTTCACTGAAGCTTTCTTT
CARAGVFTEAFF
>-|TRBV19|-|TRBJ1-5
TGTGCCAGTAGCACAGGGTACTATCAGCCCCAGCATTTT
CASSTGYYQPQHF
>-|TRBV4-2|TRBD1|TRBJ1-4
TGTGCCAGCAGCCAAATACAGGGGAATAATGAAAAACTGTTTTTT
CASSQIQGNNEKLFF
>-|TRBV24-1|TRBD1|TRBJ2-3
TGTGCCACCAGGCCGGGACAGGGTATTCAAGATACGCAGTATTTT
CATRPGQGIQDTQYF
>-|TRBV30|TRBD1|TRBJ2-5
TGTGCCTGGACCAGTGGGACAGGGGTTCAAGAGACCCAGTACTTC
CAWTSGTGVQETQYF
>-|TRBV14|-|TRBJ2-3
TGTGCCAGCAGCCTTAGAAATACGCAGTATTTT
CASSLRNTQYF
>-|TRBV7-2|TRBD2|TRBJ2-3
TGTGCCAGCAGCTTAACAGCGGGAGGGTATACAGATACGCAGTATTTT
CASSLTAGGYTDTQYF
>-|TRBV5-1|TRBD1|TRBJ2-3
TGCGCCAGCAGGGGCCAGGGACAGGACACAGATACGCAGTATTTT
CASRGQGQDTDTQYF
>-|TRBV27|TRBD1|TRBJ2-1
TGTGCCAGCACCGTTGGGGACAGGCACGACAATGAGCAGTTCTTC
CASTVGDRHDNEQFF
>-|TRBV2|-|TRBJ1-2
TGTGCGAGCGGGGCAGGGTCTTCCTATGGCTACACCTTC
CASGAGSSYGYTF
>-|TRBV11-3|TRBD2|TRBJ2-2
TGTGCCAGCGAGAGGGAGCGGGAGGCCGTAGGCGGGGAGCTGTTTTTT
CASEREREAVGGELFF
>-|TRBV4-1|-|TRBJ2-7
TGCGCCAGCAGCTGGGACTGGCATTCCTACGAGCAGTACTTC
CASSWDWHSYEQYF
>-|TRBV7-3|TRBD2|TRBJ2-2
TGTGCCAGCAGCTTAGCCCAGCGGGGGAACACCGGGGAGCTGTTTTTT
CASSLAQRGNTGELFF
>-|TRBV6-5|TRBD1|TRBJ1-1
TGTGCCAGCGGAGCCTTAACAGGGGGATGGACTGAAGCTTTCTTT
CASGALTGGWTEAFF
>-|TRBV15|-|TRBJ1-3
TGTGCCACCAGCAGAAAGCTTACAGAAAGCTCTGGAAACACCATATATTTT
CATSRKLTESSGNTIYF
>once|TRBV4-1|-|TRBJ1-2
TGCGCCAGCAGCCAACGGGGGAGAGGAGGCTATGGCTACACCTTC
CASSQRGRGGYGYTF
>once|TRBV19|-|TRBJ1-1
TGTGCCAGTAGTATAACAGGACAGCTTGAAGCTTTCTTT
CASSITGQLEAFF
>-|TRBV6-5|-|TRBJ2-5
TGTGCCAGCACTACCTCCCTGCGTGGCGGGACCCAGTACTTC
CASTTSLRGGTQYF
>-|TRBV6-5|-|TRBJ1-1
TGTGCCAGCAACCCAAGGGGGGGTGCCTTTTCTGAAGCTTTCTTT
CASNPRGGAFSEAFF
>-|TRBV6-1|TRBD1|TRBJ1-1
TGTGCCAGCAGTGACCCGGGACAGGGAGGCACTGAAGCTTTCTTT
CASSDPGQGGTEAFF
>-|TRBV5-4|-|TRBJ2-1
TGTGCCAGCAGCTCCGCCGGGACGGGACTCGAGGAGCAGTTCTTC
CASSSAGTGLEEQFF
>once|TRBV12-3/TRBV12-4|-|TRBJ2-3
TGTGCCAGCAGCCCTACAGCAACAGATACGCAGTATTTT
CASSPTATDTQYF
>-|TRBV27|TRBD1|TRBJ2-2
TGTGCCAGCAGCCTGACAGGGTTCACCGGGGAGCTGTTTTTT
CASSLTGFTGELFF
>-|TRBV5-4|-|TRBJ1-2
TGTGCCAGCAGCTTCGAGGGTTTTGGTGGCTACACCTTC
CASSFEGFGGYTF
>once|TRBV29-1|-|TRBJ1-4
TGCAGCGTTACAGGGCTGACTAATGAAAAACTGTTTTTT
CSVTGLTNEKLFF
>-|TRBV19|TRBD1|TRBJ2-7
TGTGCCAGTAGTAATTCGGGACAGGGGTACTACGAGCAGTACTTC
CASSNSGQGYYEQYF
>-|TRBV2|-|TRBJ2-3
TGTGCCAGCAGCCTCAGGACAGTTCAACCAGATACGCAGTATTTT
CASSLRTVQPDTQYF
>-|TRBV15|-|TRBJ1-4
TGTGCCACCAGCAGAGATCGGGGGGTTGACGAAAAACTGTTTTTT
CATSRDRGVDEKLFF
>-|TRBV7-3|-|TRBJ2-5
TGTGCCAGCAGTCCCGGTGGAGGCCAAGAGACCCAGTACTTC
CASSPGGGQETQYF
>-|TRBV5-1|-|TRBJ1-4
TGCGCCAGCAGCTTGGCCGACAGTGCAAAACTGTTTTTT
CASSLADSAKLFF
>-|TRBV3-1/TRBV3-2|-|TRBJ2-1
TGTGCCAGCAGCCAGGTCCAGGGAAATGAGCAGTTCTTC
CASSQVQGNEQFF
>-|TRBV11-2|-|TRBJ2-7
TGTGCCAGCAGCTTGTCCAGTCCAAGCTCCTACGAGCAGTACTTC
CASSLSSPSSYEQYF
>-|TRBV6-2/TRBV6-3|-|TRBJ2-7
TGTGCCAGCAGTTACTTCGGTTACGGGACCTACGAGCAGTACTTC
CASSYFGYGTYEQYF
>-|TRBV27|TRBD1|TRBJ1-6
TGTGCCAGCAGTTTATCGATACAGGGGACCTCACCCCTCCACTTT
CASSLSIQGTSPLHF
>-|TRBV6-6|-|TRBJ1-5
TGTGCCAGCATGATGCGAGAGCCCCAGCATTTT
CASMMREPQHF
>once|TRBV6-5|-|TRBJ1-3
TGTGCCAGCGGGGAGCTATCTGGAAACACCATATATTTT
CASGELSGNTIYF